These 22 T cell receptor beta chains were sequenced from one sample in a study of blood T cells in healthy people across ages. The second PCR ran roughly 6 to 12 cycles with a sample-barcoded 5' primer and J-beta primers. A single record per CDR3 protein comes from TCRdb applying MiXCR to the 5' RACE reads. Of hundreds of thousands of distinct CDR3 sequences in the sample, about 48% were seen once. Input material: blood. Receptors were obtained from a man aged 30-40 years in good health.

This clonotype turned up a few times. This rearrangement joins TRBV4-3 to TRBJ2-1; D gene unclear. Trimming stripped 0 bases from V and 5 bases from J, with 14 bases between. The CDR3 spans 16 residues. Germline CDR1 is LGHNA and CDR2 is YSLEER. CDR3 loop: CASSQDPLVANNEQFF. The CDR3 DNA reads as TGCGCCAGCAGCCAAGATCCCTTAGTGGCCAACAATGAGCAGTTCTTC.

The rearrangement joins TRBV30 to TRBJ1-1; D not certain. CDR3 length: 13 amino acids. CDR1 and CDR2 (germline): GTSNPN, SVGIG (reference sequence). Between the trimmed V and J ends, which lost 0 bases and 1 base, there was a span of 6 bases. The CDR3 region has the DNA TGTGCCTGGAGTGTATTCAGGAACACTGAAGCTTTCTTT. Its protein product is CAWSVFRNTEAFF.

The chain employs TRBV20-1 and TRBJ1-6, with D unclear. In germline, CDR1 is DFQATT, CDR2 SNEGSKA (reference sequence). V lost 6 bases and J 7 bases, leaving 25 bases between the germline ends. CDR3 size: 17 residues. Written as DNA, the CDR3 is TGCAGTGCCACCGGGCAACTCCTAACCTCGGGGAATTCACCCCTCCACTTT. This sequence encodes CSATGQLLTSGNSPLHF.

This clonotype was counted only a few times. V gene TRBV4-1 combines with J gene TRBJ2-1, with 13 bases lining up with TRBD2. With V trimmed by 1 base and J by 8 bases, 5 bases remained unmatched. Per germline, CDR1 MGHRA and CDR2 YSYEKL. The CDR3 is made up of 16 amino acids. CDR3 region: CASSQATSGGAYEQFF. The DNA for the CDR3 is TGCGCCAGCAGCCAAGCAACTAGCGGGGGGGCATATGAGCAGTTCTTC.

This clonotype appeared a few times. The genes are TRBV4-3 and TRBJ1-2; perhaps TRBD1 as D (5 bases). V lost 3 bases and J lost 5, with 13 bases in between. Germline CDR1 LGHNA, CDR2 YSLEER. The CDR3 is made up of 14 amino acids. The CDR3 DNA sequence: TGCGCCAGCAGCCAGCAGACGGGGGGGTATGGCTACACCTTC. The encoded protein is CASSQQTGGYGYTF.

Only a few counts were recorded for this clonotype. The chain couples TRBV27 to TRBJ2-2; D remains unclear. The V end was cut by 6 bases, the J end by 1 base, with 9 bases between. Per the germline V gene, CDR1 is MNHEY and CDR2 is SMNVEV (reference sequence). The CDR3 covers 14 residues. The CDR3 region has the DNA TGTGCCAGCAGCAAGACACTGAACACCGGGGAGCTGTTTTTT. Its protein is CASSKTLNTGELFF.

The chain couples TRBV12-3 or TRBV12-4 to TRBJ1-1, with D unclear. Trimming cost V 7 bases and J 4 bases, with 13 bases left between them. CDR3 size: 13 residues. The CDR3 region is CASTSYGATEAFF. The CDR3 DNA reads as TGTGCCAGCACCTCCTATGGTGCCACTGAAGCTTTCTTT.

This clonotype was recorded a few times. J is TRBJ1-2 and V is TRBV6-5; D not resolved. The length of the CDR3 is 13 residues. Deletions cut 0 bases from V and 3 bases from J, with 5 bases between. Germline V gene data show CDR1 as MNHEY and CDR2 as SVGAGI. CDR3 bases: TGTGCCAGCAGTTACTCATATCACTATGGCTACACCTTC. It codes for CASSYSYHYGYTF.

For this clonotype: An end of the junction does not agree with germline; a read error may underlie this. V usage is TRBV27 and J usage is TRBJ2-3; 8 bases align to TRBD1. Germline-derived CDR1 and CDR2 are MNHEY and SMNVEV (reference sequence). The CDR3 is made up of 14 amino acids. The CDR3 protein is CASSYGQGTVTQYF. In nucleotides, the CDR3 is TGTGCCAGCAGCTACGGACAGGGCACAGTTACGCAGTATTTT.

This clonotype has a single count. V gene TRBV10-3 combines with J gene TRBJ2-7; 9 bases align to TRBD1. The CDR3 covers 14 residues. From germline, CDR1 is ENHRY and CDR2 SYGVKD. J lost 0 bases, V lost 10 bases, and 7 bases had no gene match. The CDR3 protein is CATTGTGSSYEQYF. CDR3 DNA: TGTGCCACCACCGGGACAGGGAGCTCCTACGAGCAGTACTTC.

This rearrangement joins TRBV12-3 or TRBV12-4 to TRBJ2-7, with 10 bases aligning to TRBD1. The closer fit of TRBJ2-5 to the DNA end suggests the J call may be wrong. The CDR3 has 16 residues. The chain's CDR3 is CASLLGTGAGQETQYF. The CDR3 coding sequence is TGTGCCAGCCTATTAGGGACAGGGGCAGGGCAAGAGACCCAGTACTTC.

The chain employs TRBV2 and TRBJ2-1; possible D gene TRBD1, 6 bases. Germline CDR1 reads SNHLY; CDR2 reads FYNNEI. The CDR3 runs 13 residues. Trimming stripped 11 bases from V and 4 bases from J, with 15 bases between. For the CDR3, the DNA is TGTGCCTGCAAACAGGGCGAATACAATGAGCAGTTCTTC. Its translation: CACKQGEYNEQFF.

The V and J genes are TRBV7-2 and TRBJ1-5; maybe TRBD1 (5 bases). This CDR3 is built from 16 residues. The germline gives CDR1 SGHTA, CDR2 FQGNSA. The V and J ends lost 3 bases and 1 base respectively, with 13 bases between them. In DNA form, the CDR3 reads TGTGCCAGCAGCTTGACGGACAAGGGCAGCAATCAGCCCCAGCATTTT. Protein sequence: CASSLTDKGSNQPQHF. The complete variable domain, with remaining parts taken from reference TRBV7-2 and TRBJ1-5, reads GAGVSQSPSNKVTEKGKDVELRCDPISGHTALYWYRQSLGQGLEFLIYFQGNSAPDKSGLPSDRFSAERTGGSVSTLTIQRTQQEDSAVYLCASSLTDKGSNQPQHFGDGTRLSIL.

The V and J genes are TRBV4-3 and TRBJ1-2; D not resolved. The CDR3 is 15 amino acids. Trimming cost V 6 bases and J 6 bases, with 20 bases left between them. Germline V gene data show CDR1 as LGHNA and CDR2 as YSLEER. In nucleotides, the CDR3 is TGCGCCAGCAGTCCTCCCGGCGAGGGCATCGATGGCTACACCTTC. Its protein is CASSPPGEGIDGYTF.

At least ten counts were recorded for this clonotype. The chain recombines TRBV4-3 with TRBJ2-7; unclear D gene. V lost 4 bases and J 5 bases, leaving 12 bases between the germline ends. From germline, CDR1 is LGHNA and CDR2 YSLEER. This CDR3 has 13 amino acids. This CDR3 reads CASSLHPVDEQYF. CDR3 nucleotides: TGCGCCAGCAGCCTGCACCCCGTGGACGAGCAGTACTTC.

This clonotype was detected only a few times. The chain joins TRBV5-1 to TRBJ2-7, with 10 positions matching TRBD1. Germline-derived CDR1 and CDR2 are SGHRS and YFSETQ. The CDR3 has 15 residues. The J segment lost 2 bases and the V segment lost 6 bases, leaving 8 bases of the junction unmatched. CDR3 sequence: CASTSSTGGPYEQYF. In DNA, the CDR3 is TGCGCCAGCACATCGTCGACAGGGGGCCCCTACGAGCAGTACTTC.

This sequence joins TRBV7-8 and TRBJ1-6; D not certain. The CDR3 sequence is 15 residues long. V lost 8 bases, J lost 5 bases, and 16 bases lay in between. The germline V gene has CDR1 SGHVS and CDR2 FQNEAQ. The CDR3 reads CASDSRRVHNSPLHF. The CDR3 DNA reads as TGTGCCAGCGACTCCCGTAGGGTGCATAATTCACCCCTCCACTTT.

The chain couples TRBV20-1 to TRBJ2-1; TRBD2 matches at 10 bases. CDR3 size: 14 residues. The germline V gene has CDR1 DFQATT and CDR2 SNEGSKA (reference sequence). J gave up 5 bases and V 5 bases, and 6 bases lay outside the gene matches. The chain's CDR3 is CSAVAGGNHNEQFF. The CDR3 nucleotides read TGCAGTGCTGTAGCGGGGGGTAATCACAATGAGCAGTTCTTC.

This clonotype was found many times. The rearrangement uses TRBV7-2 and TRBJ2-7, with TRBD2 matching over 9 bases. CDR1 is SGHTA and CDR2 is FQGNSA in the germline V gene. The trim removed 1 base at V and 3 bases at J, leaving 4 bases unmatched. The CDR3 totals 15 residues. In nucleotides, the CDR3 is TGTGCCAGCAGCTTAGAGTGGACTAGCGTCTACGAGCAGTACTTC. The encoded protein is CASSLEWTSVYEQYF.

This chain connects TRBV7-2 to TRBJ2-5; 7 bases match TRBD1. The J call may be wrong; the DNA end is better matched by TRBJ2-7. The length of the CDR3 is 12 residues. The germline CDR1 and CDR2 sequences are SGHTA and FQGNSA. CDR3 nucleotide sequence: TGTGCCAGCAGCGGGGACAGTCGCGAGCAGTACTTC. Translation: CASSGDSREQYF.

A few counts support this clonotype. For the CDR3, the DNA is TGTGCCAGCACACAGTTCGGCGAGCAGTACTTC. This gives the protein CASTQFGEQYF. V usage is TRBV6-2 or TRBV6-3 and J usage is TRBJ2-7; D not resolved. Between the trimmed V and J ends, which lost 7 bases and 6 bases, there was a span of 10 bases. The CDR3 runs 11 residues. Germline V gene data show CDR1 as MNHEY and CDR2 as SVGEGT.

V gene TRBV29-1 combines with J gene TRBJ2-3; D gene uncertain. V was pared by 1 base and J by 4 bases, with 6 bases between. CDR1 and CDR2 (germline): SQVTM, ANQGSEA. The CDR3 has 12 amino acids. The CDR3 DNA is TGCAGCGTTGAAGTGACGGCAGATACGCAGTATTTT. Amino acid sequence: CSVEVTADTQYF.